The rows below give T cell receptor beta chains drawn from one sample of a study of T cells in Graves' hyperthyroidism and ophthalmopathy. One entry per CDR3 protein results from TCRdb running MiXCR on the multiplex PCR reads. The profile shows roughly 360,000 distinct CDR3 sequences, about 14% of them singletons. Material for sequencing was blood. The receptors here all came from a man aged 25 to 45 with Graves' hyperthyroidism that later progressed to Graves' ophthalmopathy. CDR3s include the opening cysteine and the closing phenylalanine or tryptophan. The D gene is left open where the match is weak. Clone sizes are given selectively: once, few, many, or a class where the clone is expanded.

abundance | j_gene | d_gene | v_gene | CDR3aa | CDR3nt
. | TRBJ2-1 | . | TRBV7-9 | CASTSSYNEQFF | TGTGCCAGCACCTCCTCCTACAATGAGCAGTTCTTC
many | TRBJ1-5 | TRBD1 | TRBV24-1 | CATGDRGGDQPQHF | TGTGCCACCGGGGACAGGGGGGGGGATCAGCCCCAGCATTTT
. | TRBJ2-3 | . | TRBV20-1 | CSAPDKNTDTQYF | TGCAGTGCACCGGACAAGAACACAGATACGCAGTATTTT
many | TRBJ1-2 | . | TRBV7-8 | CASSSMETGAHYGYTF | TGTGCCAGCAGCTCCATGGAGACGGGGGCTCACTATGGCTACACCTTC
many | TRBJ1-5 | TRBD1 | TRBV6-1 | CASSVGQGGTPQHF | TGTGCCAGCAGTGTGGGACAGGGAGGGACACCCCAGCATTTT
many | TRBJ1-1 | . | TRBV5-1 | CASSRTRVNTEAFF | TGCGCCAGCAGCCGGACTAGGGTGAACACTGAAGCTTTCTTT
many | TRBJ2-3 | TRBD1 | TRBV7-9 | CASSLGDRGDTDTQYF | TGTGCCAGCAGCTTAGGGGACAGGGGCGACACAGATACGCAGTATTTT
many | TRBJ2-2 | . | TRBV20-1 | CSAHLLGELFF | TGCAGTGCCCATCTACTTGGGGAGCTGTTTTTT
few | TRBJ2-7 | TRBD2 | TRBV20-1 | CSARPRPRTRVYSSYEQYF | TGCAGTGCTAGACCTCGGCCCCGGACTAGAGTTTACAGCTCCTACGAGCAGTACTTC
many | TRBJ1-2 | . | TRBV6-1 | CASSDPMAGVYGYTF | TGTGCCAGCAGTGATCCGATGGCAGGGGTCTATGGCTACACCTTC
once | TRBJ2-7 | TRBD2 | TRBV7-9 | CASRPPGTSESYEQYF | TGTGCCAGCAGACCACCCGGGACTAGCGAATCTTACGAGCAGTACTTC
. | TRBJ2-7 | . | TRBV27 | CASSFLPWYEQYF | TGTGCCAGCAGTTTTCTCCCCTGGTACGAGCAGTACTTC